A single sample is the source of the 2 T cell receptor beta chains below, sequenced in a study of TIL therapy for anti-PD-1-resistant metastatic lung cancer. Time point meaning: pre-treatment sample, taken before nivolumab and TIL therapy. Sequencing used immunoSEQ v3. The method was immunoSEQ multiplex PCR; TCRdb's version includes in-frame clones alone and lacks a portion of them. Counted here are 35,000 to 55,000 clones, 70% to 85% occurring once; the ten biggest clones make up about 15%. Sequences were derived from blood, sampled at baseline. The receptor set was obtained from a man aged 70-80 years with non-small cell lung cancer.

The chain has TRBV4-3 and TRBJ1-6; weak D call: TRBD1 (5 bases). Germline V gene sequence: CDR1 LGHNA, CDR2 YSLEER. The germline V and J ends were trimmed by 2 bases and 5 bases, with 10 bases remaining between them. The CDR3 is made up of 15 amino acids. For the CDR3, the DNA is TGCGCCAGCAGCCAACAGACAGTTAATAATTCACCCCTCCACTTT. Its translation is CASSQQTVNNSPLHF.

This clone is a singleton in its sample. For the CDR3, the DNA is TGTGCCAGCAGCTTAGATCTGGCTAGCGGGAGCCACGAGCAGTACTTC. Residues: CASSLDLASGSHEQYF. The chain is built from TRBV11-2 and TRBJ2-7; 10 positions agree with TRBD2. The germline gives CDR1 SGHAT, CDR2 FQNNGV. J was trimmed by 5 bases and V by 0 bases; bases with no gene match: 7. This CDR3 is 16 amino acids long.